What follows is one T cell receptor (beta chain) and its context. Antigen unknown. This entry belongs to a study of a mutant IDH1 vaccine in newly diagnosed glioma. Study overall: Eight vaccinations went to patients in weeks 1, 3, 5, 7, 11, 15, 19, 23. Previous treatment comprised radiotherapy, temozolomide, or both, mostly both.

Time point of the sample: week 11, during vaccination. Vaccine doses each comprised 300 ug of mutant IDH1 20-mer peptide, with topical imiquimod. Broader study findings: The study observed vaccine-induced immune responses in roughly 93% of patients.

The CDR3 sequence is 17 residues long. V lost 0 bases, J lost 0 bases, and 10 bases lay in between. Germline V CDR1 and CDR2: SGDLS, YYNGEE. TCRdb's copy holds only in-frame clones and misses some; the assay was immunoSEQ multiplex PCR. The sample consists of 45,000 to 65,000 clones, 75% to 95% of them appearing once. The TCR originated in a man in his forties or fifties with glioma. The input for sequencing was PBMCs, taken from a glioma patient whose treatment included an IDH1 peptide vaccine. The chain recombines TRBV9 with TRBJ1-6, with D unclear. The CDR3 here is CASSVGVFSSYNSPLHF. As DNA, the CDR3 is TGTGCCAGCAGCGTAGGAGTATTCAGCTCCTATAATTCACCCCTCCACTTT.